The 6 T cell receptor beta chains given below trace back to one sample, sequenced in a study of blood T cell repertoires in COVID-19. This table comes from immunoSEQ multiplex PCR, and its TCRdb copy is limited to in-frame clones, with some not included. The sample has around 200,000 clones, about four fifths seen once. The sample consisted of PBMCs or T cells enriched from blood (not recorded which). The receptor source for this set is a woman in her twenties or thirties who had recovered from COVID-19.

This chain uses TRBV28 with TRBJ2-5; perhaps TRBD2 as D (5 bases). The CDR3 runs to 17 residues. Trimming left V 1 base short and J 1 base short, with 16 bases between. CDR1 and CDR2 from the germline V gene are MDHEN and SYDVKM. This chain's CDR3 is CASSLFRRVGVQETQYF. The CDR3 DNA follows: TGTGCCAGCAGTTTATTTCGACGAGTCGGGGTCCAAGAGACCCAGTACTTC.

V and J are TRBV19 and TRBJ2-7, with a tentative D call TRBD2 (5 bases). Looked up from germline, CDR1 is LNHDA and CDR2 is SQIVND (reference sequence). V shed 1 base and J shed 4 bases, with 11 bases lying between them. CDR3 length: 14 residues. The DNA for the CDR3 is TGTGCCAGTAGTATAGCAGGCGGGCCATACGAGCAGTACGTC. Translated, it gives CASSIAGGPYEQYV.

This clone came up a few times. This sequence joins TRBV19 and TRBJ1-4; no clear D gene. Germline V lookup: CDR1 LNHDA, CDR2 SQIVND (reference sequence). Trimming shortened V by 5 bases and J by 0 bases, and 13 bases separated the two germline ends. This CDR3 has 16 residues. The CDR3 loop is CASSLRTVTTNEKLFF. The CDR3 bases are TGTGCCAGTAGTCTACGAACAGTCACAACTAATGAAAAACTGTTTTTT.

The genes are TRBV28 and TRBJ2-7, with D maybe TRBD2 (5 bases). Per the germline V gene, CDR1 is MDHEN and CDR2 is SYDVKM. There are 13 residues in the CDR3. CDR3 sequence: CATRTSGVYEQYF. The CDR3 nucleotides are TGTGCTACTCGGACTTCTGGGGTCTACGAGCAGTACTTC.

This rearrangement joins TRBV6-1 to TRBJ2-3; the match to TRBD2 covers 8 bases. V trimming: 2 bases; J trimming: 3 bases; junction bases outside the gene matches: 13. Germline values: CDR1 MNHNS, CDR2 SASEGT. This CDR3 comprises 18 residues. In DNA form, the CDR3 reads TGTGCCAGCAGTGAATTCCCGCGGGGGGCGTTAGGGACAGATACGCAGTATTTT. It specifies CASSEFPRGALGTDTQYF.

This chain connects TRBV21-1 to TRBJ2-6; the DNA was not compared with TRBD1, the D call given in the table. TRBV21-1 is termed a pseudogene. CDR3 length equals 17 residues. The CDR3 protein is CASRPGTGGTGANVLTF. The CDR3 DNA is TGTGCCAGCAGACCCGGGACAGGGGGCACCGGGGCCAACGTCCTGACTTTC.